This note documents a single T cell receptor beta chain sequence. The data were obtained in a study of blood T cell repertoires in COVID-19. Study background: Researchers got acute and convalescent COVID-19 samples from the United States, Italy and Spain.

Here immunoSEQ multiplex PCR was the method, and the copy in TCRdb shows in-frame clones only, minus some. The data contain a few hundred thousand clones, 80% to 90% of them singletons. Participant ages covered about 18 to 90 years across 25 or so US areas. Participants' own reports of clinical history determined their cohort assignment. Specimen: PBMCs or T cells enriched from blood (not recorded which). This clonotype originated in a woman aged 45-65 years who had recovered from COVID-19.

The DNA for the CDR3 is TGCGCCAGCAGCCAAGGGGCTAGCGGGAGCGCGAACACCGGGGAGCTGTTTTTT. This codes for CASSQGASGSANTGELFF. The rearrangement uses TRBV4-1 and TRBJ2-2; 10 nucleotides line up with TRBD2. The V and J ends lost 1 base and 0 bases, in that order; junction bases with no gene match: 5. Germline V gives CDR1 MGHRA, CDR2 YSYEKL. The CDR3 consists of 18 residues.